One and the same sample provided the 23 T cell receptor beta chains below, sequenced in a study of identifying expanded T cells in peripheral blood. The repertoire was sequenced with immunoSEQ multiplex PCR; TCRdb's copy has only in-frame clones and lacks some. The sample has under 150,000 clones, approximately 86% seen once. The specimen sequenced was blood. Every receptor here comes from a person aged 18 to 70 in good health.

The chain carries TRBV30 and TRBJ2-1; the D gene is possibly TRBD1 (7 bases). The CDR3 consists of 13 residues. CDR1 is GTSNPN and CDR2 is SVGIG in the germline V gene (reference sequence). Trimming removed 5 bases at V and 2 bases at J, with 10 bases between. CDR3 in DNA: TGTGCCTGGGCGGGGACAGCCTACAATGAGCAGTTCTTC. Translation gives CAWAGTAYNEQFF.

The chain has TRBV19 and TRBJ2-7, with D maybe TRBD2 (6 bases). The V end lost 5 bases, the J end lost 1 base, and 15 bases lay between the germline ends. Germline V CDR1 and CDR2: LNHDA, SQIVND (reference sequence). The CDR3 contains 15 residues. The CDR3 here is CASSLAWGLSYEQYF. CDR3 DNA sequence: TGTGCCAGTAGTTTGGCGTGGGGACTTTCCTACGAGCAGTACTTC.

The V gene is TRBV6-5, the J gene TRBJ2-1; TRBD1 matches 7 bases. Germline CDR1 MNHEY, CDR2 SVGAGI. The CDR3 extends over 14 amino acids. The V gene end was trimmed by 10 bases and the J gene end by 7 bases; junction bases not matched to a gene: 13. Here the CDR3 reads CATWRQGSSNEQFF. DNA for the CDR3: TGTGCCACATGGCGACAGGGAAGTAGTAATGAGCAGTTCTTC.

The table lists this clone with a few counts. The chain combines TRBV6-5 with TRBJ2-5, with 7 nucleotides matching TRBD2. The CDR3 runs to 14 residues. J was trimmed by 6 bases and V by 2 bases; bases with no gene match: 6. Germline CDR1 MNHEY, CDR2 SVGAGI. The CDR3 loop reads CASSYEGGRKTQYF. The CDR3 DNA is TGTGCCAGCAGTTACGAAGGCGGGAGAAAGACCCAGTACTTC.

The CDR3 DNA is TGTGCCAGCAGTCCTAGCAGGTATGAGCAGTTCTTC. It encodes CASSPSRYEQFF. V gene TRBV6-5 combines with J gene TRBJ2-1; D may be TRBD2 (5 bases). Per the germline V gene, CDR1 is MNHEY and CDR2 is SVGAGI. Trimming left V 5 bases short and J 8 bases short, with 10 bases between. The CDR3 is made up of 12 amino acids.

The chain combines TRBV30 with TRBJ1-5; D is ambiguous. Germline V gene lookup returns CDR1 GTSNPN and CDR2 SVGIG (reference sequence). The CDR3 is 12 amino acids. V lost 0 bases and J lost 11, with 11 bases in between. This CDR3 reads CAWSVGPTAQHF. CDR3 sequence (DNA): TGTGCCTGGAGTGTAGGCCCTACGGCCCAGCATTTT. The entire variable domain, with the rest obtained from reference TRBV30 and TRBJ1-5, is as follows: SQTIHQWPATLVQPVGSPLSLECTVEGTSNPNLYWYRQAAGRGLQLLFYSVGIGQISSEVPQNLSASRPQDRQFILSSKKLLLSDSGFYLCAWSVGPTAQHFGDGTRLSIL.

This clone was detected only once. V usage is TRBV14 and J usage is TRBJ2-7; D uncertain. Germline CDR1 reads SGHDN; CDR2 reads FVKESK. Trimming removed 1 base at V and 5 bases at J, with 3 bases between. The CDR3 runs 11 residues. The CDR3 spells CASSQGHEQYF. CDR3 nucleotides: TGTGCCAGCAGCCAAGGACACGAGCAGTACTTC.

The chain is built from TRBV5-1 and TRBJ2-2; TRBD1 agrees at 8 bases. The germline CDR1 and CDR2 sequences are SGHRS and YFSETQ. The CDR3 spans 14 residues. V was pared by 2 bases and J by 6 bases, with 3 bases of the junction left unmatched. The CDR3 is CASSFQGAAGELFF. The CDR3 DNA is TGCGCCAGCAGCTTTCAGGGGGCAGCCGGGGAGCTGTTTTTT.

The chain couples TRBV2 to TRBJ2-2, with a tentative D call TRBD2 (6 bases). The germline CDR1 and CDR2 sequences are SNHLY and FYNNEI. The V end lost 7 bases, the J end lost 7 bases, and 16 bases lay between the germline ends. The CDR3 has 14 amino acids. The CDR3 coding sequence is TGTGCCAGCACCCTGGGACTTACGGACGGGGAGCTGTTTTTT. This encodes CASTLGLTDGELFF.

This chain joins TRBV4-3 and TRBJ1-5; the match to TRBD1 covers 8 bases. Germline V gives CDR1 LGHNA, CDR2 YSLEER. Unmatched junction bases numbered 9, after V lost 4 bases and J lost 1 base. CDR3 length equals 17 residues. CDR3 amino acids: CASSPRTGPDSNQPQHF. Written as DNA, the CDR3 is TGCGCCAGCAGCCCCAGGACAGGGCCAGACAGCAATCAGCCCCAGCATTTT.

This clone was counted between two and nine times. DNA for the CDR3: TGTGCCAGCAGCTTATCGATGGCATTGGACGAGCAGTACTTC. It encodes CASSLSMALDEQYF. V usage is TRBV7-2 and J usage is TRBJ2-7; D remains unclear. V was clipped by 2 bases and J by 5 bases, with 13 bases between them. Germline V gene data show CDR1 as SGHTA and CDR2 as FQGNSA. The CDR3 has 14 residues.

The V gene is TRBV5-1, the J gene TRBJ1-2; TRBD1 might be the D (5 bases). Germline V gene data show CDR1 as SGHRS and CDR2 as YFSETQ. The V and J ends lost 0 bases and 4 bases respectively, with 13 bases between them. This CDR3 region has 15 residues. The CDR3 DNA reads as TGCGCCAGCAGCTTGGCGGGGGGATCCCCCTATGGCTACACCTTC. Protein product: CASSLAGGSPYGYTF.

V usage is TRBV5-1 and J usage is TRBJ2-5; D gene unclear. V was cut by 1 base and J by 1 base, with 8 bases left in between. Per germline, CDR1 SGHRS and CDR2 YFSETQ. This CDR3 is 14 amino acids long. The CDR3 loop is CASSLWASQETQYF. The CDR3 region has the DNA TGCGCCAGCAGCTTGTGGGCATCCCAAGAGACCCAGTACTTC.

The rearrangement links TRBV9 to TRBJ2-1, with TRBD2 matching over 11 bases. Germline CDR1 reads SGDLS; CDR2 reads YYNGEE. This CDR3 spans 16 amino acids. V lost 3 bases, J lost 4 bases, and 6 bases stayed unmatched. The CDR3 region is CASSDTGTSGYNEQFF. In DNA, the CDR3 is TGTGCCAGCAGCGATACCGGGACTAGCGGATACAATGAGCAGTTCTTC.

The rearrangement uses TRBV29-1 and TRBJ2-1, with D possibly being TRBD2 (6 bases). The V end was cut by 1 base, the J end by 8 bases, with 15 bases between. The CDR3 contains 14 residues. CDR1 SQVTM and CDR2 ANQGSEA come from the germline V gene. The CDR3, as DNA: TGCAGCGTTGAAGTTCGGGGGAGTAGGGATGAGCAGTTCTTC. Translated, it gives CSVEVRGSRDEQFF.

This clone was counted only a few times. The chain combines TRBV6-6 with TRBJ1-2, with 7 bases lining up with TRBD1. V trimming: 5 bases; J trimming: 1 base; junction bases outside the gene matches: 10. The CDR3 is 16 residues long. Germline lookup yields CDR1 MNHNY and CDR2 SVGAGI (reference sequence). For the CDR3, the DNA is TGTGCCAGCAGTACCTCTACGGGACAGATTAACTATGGCTACACCTTC. It yields the protein CASSTSTGQINYGYTF.

The chain carries TRBV14 and TRBJ1-2; a weak D match, TRBD1 (6 bases). The CDR3 consists of 15 residues. The germline V and J ends were trimmed by 4 bases and 4 bases, with 16 bases remaining between them. Looked up from germline, CDR1 is SGHDN and CDR2 is FVKESK. The CDR3 DNA sequence: TGTGCCAGCAGCCCCCCCGACAGGCCGCTCTATGGCTACACCTTC. It is translated as CASSPPDRPLYGYTF.

The rearrangement joins TRBV9 to TRBJ2-7; D possibly matches TRBD1 or TRBD2 (5 bases each). V gave up 5 bases and J gave up 5 bases, with 14 bases separating them. This CDR3 region has 13 residues. Per germline, CDR1 SGDLS and CDR2 YYNGEE. CDR3 DNA sequence: TGTGCCAGCAGTCCACTGGGGGTACACGAGCAGTACTTC. Translating gives CASSPLGVHEQYF.

V usage is TRBV5-6 and J usage is TRBJ2-3; D gene ambiguous. CDR1 is SGHDT and CDR2 is YYEEEE in the germline V gene. Trimming removed 0 bases at V and 3 bases at J, with 11 bases between. The CDR3 totals 15 residues. The CDR3 DNA reads as TGTGCCAGCAGCTTGGGTCCCAGCGAGACAGATACGCAGTATTTT. Its protein product is CASSLGPSETDTQYF.

The chain uses TRBV6-4 and TRBJ2-1, with TRBD2 identical over 8 bases. The CDR3 is made up of 16 amino acids. Germline CDR1 is MRHNA and CDR2 is SNTAGT. The junction had 6 bases not matched to a gene; V was cut back by 0 bases and J by 5 bases. This CDR3 is CASSDSKTSANNEQFF. CDR3 bases: TGTGCCAGCAGTGACTCGAAGACTAGCGCAAACAATGAGCAGTTCTTC.

The CDR3 nucleotides read TGTGCCAGCACCTGGACCTCCCTGTCCGTCCTGACTTTC. Translating gives CASTWTSLSVLTF. J is TRBJ2-6 and V is TRBV28; no definite D call. Germline CDR1 and CDR2: MDHEN and SYDVKM. Trimming removed 7 bases at V and 12 bases at J, with 16 bases between. The CDR3 has 13 amino acids. Based on the CDR3 plus reference TRBV28 and TRBJ2-6, the full variable domain is DVKVTQSSRYLVKRTGEKVFLECVQDMDHENMFWYRQDPGLGLRLIYFSYDVKMKEKGDIPEGYSVSREKKERFSLILESASTNQTSMYLCASTWTSLSVLTFGAGSRLTVL.

This clone was observed a handful of times. The V gene is TRBV6-6, the J gene TRBJ2-7; 10 bases are shared with TRBD1. CDR3 length: 16 residues. Germline CDR1 and CDR2: MNHNY and SVGAGI (reference sequence). V gave up 6 bases and J gave up 0 bases; unmatched junction bases: 8. The CDR3 loop reads CASRTGGFSISYEQYF. CDR3 in DNA: TGTGCCAGCAGGACAGGGGGCTTTTCAATCTCCTACGAGCAGTACTTC.

The chain employs TRBV6-4 and TRBJ2-3, with 8 bases that match TRBD2. Per the germline V gene, CDR1 is MRHNA and CDR2 is SNTAGT. After removal of 2 bases from V and 3 bases from J, the junction contained 4 bases not matched to a gene. The CDR3 loop spans 15 amino acids. Here the CDR3 reads CASSDRSSGTDTQYF. CDR3 nucleotides: TGTGCCAGCAGTGACAGGTCTAGCGGGACAGATACGCAGTATTTT.